The 25 T cell receptor beta chains listed next were all sequenced from one sample in a study of blood T cells in healthy people across ages. Through a sample-barcoded 5' primer and a J-beta primer mix, a second PCR was run for about 6 to 11 cycles. TCRdb re-called the 5' RACE reads through MiXCR, storing one row per CDR3 protein. Of about 780,000 distinct CDR3 sequences detected, around 62% appear once; the ten largest clones hold around 30%. Material: blood. All receptors derive from a man younger than 45 in good health.

This clonotype turned up a few times. The rearrangement links TRBV4-3 to TRBJ2-7; D gene unclear. Germline CDR1 is LGHNA and CDR2 is YSLEER. V shed 2 bases and J shed 7 bases, with 15 bases lying between them. The CDR3 runs 14 residues. CDR3 DNA: TGCGCCAGCAGCCAAAAGGCCATAGACGCTGAGCAGTACTTC. Amino acids: CASSQKAIDAEQYF.

This clonotype was observed a single time. The J gene is TRBJ2-7, the V gene TRBV12-3 or TRBV12-4, with D perhaps TRBD1 or TRBD2 (5 bases each). The CDR3 totals 15 residues. V shed 5 bases and J shed 3 bases, with 17 bases lying between them. CDR3 nucleotide sequence: TGTGCCAGCAGTCCCCTCACGGGGCCAAACTACGAGCAGTACTTC. Its translation: CASSPLTGPNYEQYF.

This clonotype was counted between two and nine times. The CDR3 nucleotides are TGTGCCAGCAGCCAAGGAGGCTCATGGACGGGGGACAGGGTTGAAAAACTGTTTTTT. The encoded protein is CASSQGGSWTGDRVEKLFF. The chain has TRBV4-2 and TRBJ1-4; 9 bases match TRBD1. The CDR3 is made up of 19 amino acids. Trimming took 1 base from V and 7 from J; bases not matched to a gene: 16. Germline V CDR1 and CDR2: LGHNA, YNFKEQ.

Of note for this clonotype: A much larger clone sits a single nucleotide away, making a read error possible. The J gene is TRBJ2-1, the V gene TRBV20-1; either TRBD1 or TRBD2 may supply D (5 bases each). This CDR3 region has 15 residues. Germline V gene lookup returns CDR1 DFQATT and CDR2 SNEGSKA (reference sequence). CDR3 sequence (DNA): TGCAGTGCTTCCCGATCCGGGACGGATTACAATGAGCGGTTCTTC. This gives the protein CSASRSGTDYNERFF.

The genes are TRBV27 and TRBJ2-1, with 11 positions matching TRBD2. Germline V lookup: CDR1 MNHEY, CDR2 SMNVEV (reference sequence). This CDR3 is built from 17 residues. V trimming: 3 bases; J trimming: 4 bases; junction bases outside the gene matches: 8. The CDR3 sequence is CASSFVSGTSGYNEQFF. The CDR3 nucleotides read TGTGCCAGCAGTTTTGTAAGTGGGACTAGCGGATACAATGAGCAGTTCTTC.

The chain combines TRBV30 with TRBJ2-7; possibly TRBD2 for D (5 bases). Germline loops: CDR1 GTSNPN, CDR2 SVGIG (reference sequence). Deletions cut 2 bases from V and 3 bases from J, with 8 bases between. CDR3 size: 12 residues. CDR3 in DNA: TGTGCCTGGAGTCCCACTAGCTACGAGCAGTACTTC. Amino acid sequence: CAWSPTSYEQYF.

The V gene is TRBV4-2, the J gene TRBJ2-3; 8 nucleotides line up with TRBD1. This CDR3 is built from 17 residues. CDR1 and CDR2 from the germline V gene are LGHNA and YNFKEQ. J gave up 6 bases and V 3 bases, and 14 bases lay outside the gene matches. The CDR3 protein is CASSQPYETGVTDTQYF. For the CDR3, the DNA is TGTGCCAGCAGCCAGCCTTACGAGACAGGGGTCACGGATACGCAGTATTTT.

The V and J genes are TRBV19 and TRBJ2-4; D may correspond to TRBD1 or TRBD2 (5 bases each). The DNA end is a closer match to TRBJ2-5, so the J assignment may be wrong. This CDR3 has 13 amino acids. Germline CDR1 and CDR2: LNHDA and SQIVND (reference sequence). The CDR3 loop is CASRMVGEETQYF. The DNA for the CDR3 is TGTGCCAGTAGAATGGTGGGGGAAGAGACCCAGTACTTC.

The chain couples TRBV6-2 or TRBV6-3 to TRBJ1-6; no firm D call. From germline, CDR1 is MNHEY and CDR2 SVGEGT. V lost 0 bases, J lost 2 bases, and 8 bases lay in between. The CDR3 contains 16 residues. CDR3 sequence reads: CASSYSPGPYNSPLHF. The CDR3 bases are TGTGCCAGCAGTTACTCGCCAGGACCCTATAATTCACCCCTCCACTTT.

The rearrangement uses TRBV20-1 and TRBJ2-1; D not certain. V lost 1 base, J lost 1 base, and 14 bases lay in between. This CDR3 is 16 amino acids long. The germline V gene has CDR1 DFQATT and CDR2 SNEGSKA (reference sequence). DNA of the CDR3: TGCAGTGCTAGAGGATTGGGTACGGATTCCTACAATGAGCAGTTCTTC. It specifies CSARGLGTDSYNEQFF.

CDR3 in DNA: TGTGCCAGCAGCTTAAAGGGGGGGCAAGGAGAGACCCAGTACTTC. As protein: CASSLKGGQGETQYF. The rearrangement joins TRBV7-3 to TRBJ2-5; maybe TRBD2 (7 bases). Germline assignment: CDR1 SGHTA and CDR2 FQGTGA. V was shortened by 1 base and J by 4 bases, with 13 bases between the two germline ends. The CDR3 is 15 amino acids.

The V and J genes are TRBV20-1 and TRBJ2-3, with 7 bases matching TRBD1. Germline V gene lookup returns CDR1 DFQATT and CDR2 SNEGSKA (reference sequence). V was clipped by 6 bases and J by 2 bases; unmatched bases: 8. The CDR3 spans 14 residues. This CDR3 is CSATGERATDTQYF. Written as DNA, the CDR3 is TGCAGTGCAACAGGGGAAAGGGCCACAGATACGCAGTATTTT.

This clonotype was observed a few times. V gene TRBV12-3 or TRBV12-4 combines with J gene TRBJ1-1; 7 bases fit TRBD1. This CDR3 contains 15 residues. Trimming took 3 bases from V and 4 from J; bases not matched to a gene: 8. Written as DNA, the CDR3 is TGTGCCAGCAGTTTGGGACAGATCGGGGTCACTGAAGCTTTCTTT. This codes for CASSLGQIGVTEAFF.

The chain joins TRBV28 to TRBJ2-3, with TRBD2 identical over 7 bases. Germline CDR1 reads MDHEN; CDR2 reads SYDVKM. V trimming: 7 bases; J trimming: 0 bases; junction bases outside the gene matches: 1. The CDR3 sequence is 13 residues long. CDR3 amino acids: CASNGGSTDTQYF. The CDR3, as DNA: TGTGCCAGCAACGGGGGGAGCACAGATACGCAGTATTTT. Full variable domain (remainder filled in from reference TRBV28 and TRBJ2-3): DVKVTQSSRYLVKRTGEKVFLECVQDMDHENMFWYRQDPGLGLRLIYFSYDVKMKEKGDIPEGYSVSREKKERFSLILESASTNQTSMYLCASNGGSTDTQYFGPGTRLTVL.

This clonotype was detected a few times. Written as DNA, the CDR3 is TGTGCCAGCAGCTTATCCACAGGGGGCGAGCAGTACTTC. This encodes CASSLSTGGEQYF. The chain links TRBV7-2 to TRBJ2-7; TRBD1 matches at 8 bases. The CDR3 is made up of 13 amino acids. The V gene end was trimmed by 2 bases and the J gene end by 6 bases; junction bases not matched to a gene: 3. The germline V gene encodes CDR1 SGHTA and CDR2 FQGNSA.

This chain links TRBV7-2 with TRBJ2-7; D is ambiguous. Germline V gene data show CDR1 as SGHTA and CDR2 as FQGNSA. V was clipped by 2 bases and J by 0 bases, with 14 bases between them. The CDR3 runs 16 residues. CDR3 region: CASSLIGGRSSYEQYF. The CDR3 DNA reads TGTGCCAGCAGCTTAATTGGCGGTAGGAGCTCCTACGAGCAGTACTTC.

The chain carries TRBV11-2 and TRBJ2-3, with 7 positions matching TRBD2. The CDR3 has 16 amino acids. CDR1 and CDR2 (germline): SGHAT, FQNNGV. The trim removed 1 base at V and 2 bases at J, leaving 6 bases unmatched. The CDR3 is CASSLGWGGNTDTQYF. CDR3 DNA sequence: TGTGCCAGCAGCTTAGGCTGGGGGGGTAACACAGATACGCAGTATTTT.

V and J are TRBV27 and TRBJ2-7, with 8 positions matching TRBD1. V was clipped by 4 bases and J by 5 bases; unmatched bases: 4. The germline V gene has CDR1 MNHEY and CDR2 SMNVEV (reference sequence). The CDR3 covers 13 residues. This CDR3 reads CASSSGQANEQYF. The DNA for the CDR3 is TGTGCCAGCAGTTCGGGACAGGCTAACGAGCAGTACTTC.

The CDR3 DNA reads as TGTGCCAGCAGTGTTACAGATACCCAGCATTTT. Translated, it gives CASSVTDTQHF. J is TRBJ1-5 and V is TRBV2; D ambiguous. Trimming took 4 bases from V and 11 from J, leaving 9 bases between them. From germline, CDR1 is SNHLY and CDR2 FYNNEI. CDR3 size: 11 residues.

The chain employs TRBV7-9 and TRBJ2-5, with a possible D match to TRBD1 (6 bases). V lost 7 bases to trimming and J lost 2 bases, with 11 bases between them. This CDR3 spans 13 amino acids. Germline V gene sequence: CDR1 SEHNR, CDR2 FQNEAQ (reference sequence). CDR3 in amino acids: CASKETGQETQYF. CDR3 nucleotide sequence: TGTGCCAGCAAAGAGACAGGACAAGAGACCCAGTACTTC.

This clonotype has a handful of counts. J is TRBJ2-1 and V is TRBV4-2; D may correspond to TRBD1 or TRBD2 (5 bases each). Trimming removed 0 bases at V and 10 bases at J, with 13 bases between. Germline assignment: CDR1 LGHNA and CDR2 YNFKEQ. The CDR3 is 14 amino acids. The CDR3 nucleotides are TGTGCCAGCAGCCAAGAGGGGCGGGTCGGCGAGCAGTTCTTC. Its protein product is CASSQEGRVGEQFF.

The chain recombines TRBV28 with TRBJ2-5, with D perhaps TRBD1 (6 bases). The J call is doubtful: the DNA matches TRBJ2-7 better. Germline CDR1 reads MDHEN; CDR2 reads SYDVKM. The CDR3 has 14 amino acids. CDR3 DNA sequence: TGTGCCAGCAGGAACTGGGACACCCGCTACGAGCAGTACTTC. This gives the protein CASRNWDTRYEQYF.

This chain links TRBV12-3 or TRBV12-4 with TRBJ1-2, with D possibly TRBD1 on 6 matching bases. V was trimmed by 6 bases and J by 8 bases, leaving 16 bases between them. CDR3 size: 13 residues. This chain's CDR3 is CASSLGGRGGYTF. As DNA, the CDR3 is TGTGCCAGCAGCCTAGGGGGTAGAGGAGGCTACACCTTC.

The chain has TRBV7-8 and TRBJ2-4; D gene uncertain. The CDR3 consists of 15 residues. Germline V gene sequence: CDR1 SGHVS, CDR2 FQNEAQ. The V end was cut by 1 base, the J end by 11 bases, with 18 bases between. CDR3 coding DNA: TGTGCCAGCAGCTTAGGCGTCGGACGACGACTGTTTCAGTACTTC. Residues: CASSLGVGRRLFQYF.

The chain joins TRBV27 to TRBJ1-2, with 8 bases fitting TRBD1. V shed 4 bases, J shed 4 bases, and the junction held 5 bases outside the gene matches. This CDR3 contains 14 residues. Germline V gene sequence: CDR1 MNHEY, CDR2 SMNVEV (reference sequence). CDR3 region: CASSWDRMSYGYTF. In nucleotides, the CDR3 is TGTGCCAGCAGTTGGGACAGGATGAGCTATGGCTACACCTTC.